This T cell receptor beta chain was found in a study of molecular identifiers for immune sequencing clone quantification. Study-wide results and limits: Clonotypes topping 20 RNA copies carried over 97% of effector molecules but under 1% of naive ones.

TCRdb analysed the PCR reads with MiXCR anew, one entry per CDR3 protein. The table includes fewer than 25,000 distinct CDR3 sequences, about a sixth detected once. This clonotype has ten or more counts. Its matching antigen is unknown. The CDR3 consists of 12 residues. The V gene's germline CDR1 is DFQATT and CDR2 SNEGSKA (reference sequence). V gave up 1 base and J gave up 4 bases, with 7 bases separating them. The authors gated naive CD8 T cells as CD8+CD4-CCR7+CD45RA+ for sorting. This rearrangement joins TRBV20-1 to TRBJ1-1; possibly TRBD1 for D (6 bases). What was sequenced was naive CD8+ T cells from blood, with Jurkat cell RNA spiked in. Subset described: FACS-sorted CD8+CD4-CCR7+CD45RA+ naive T cells. The TCR comes from a human donor in good health. Some libraries in this study had Jurkat cell RNA spiked in. Here the CDR3 reads CSARVRGTEAFF. For the CDR3, the DNA is TGCAGTGCTAGAGTCAGGGGCACTGAAGCTTTCTTT.